A selection of T cell receptor beta chains follows, all from one sample in a study of T cell repertoires in cytomegalovirus infection. TCRdb re-derived calls from the reads in MiXCR, one entry per CDR3 protein. This sample yields roughly 240,000 distinct CDR3 sequences, of which approximately 7% are seen a single time; less than 7.5% belongs to the top ten. The sample comprised PBMCs. These receptor sequences come from a human donor in good health (CMV status not recorded). Some clones in this sample may be carry-over from other donors' samples. Each CDR3 is given without its conserved first and last residue.

j_gene,v_gene,CDR3aa
TRBJ1-2,TRBV20-1,SARGEGSYYGYT
TRBJ1-2,TRBV29-1,SVKLWEGNGYT
TRBJ1-5,TRBV12-3/TRBV12-4,ASRNQGLGSNQPQH
TRBJ2-2,TRBV7-8,ASSLRGQGYTGELF
TRBJ2-1,TRBV7-2,ASNQVRMGEQF
TRBJ1-2,TRBV28,ASSSGGTANYGYT
TRBJ2-2,TRBV7-6,ASSFLPFTGELF
TRBJ2-7,TRBV12-3/TRBV12-4,ASSQTGTPFYEQY
TRBJ1-4,TRBV12-3/TRBV12-4,ASSGPAAEKLF
TRBJ1-5,TRBV20-1,SARGDQGNQPQH
TRBJ2-3,TRBV29-1,SVELRGRIGADTQY
TRBJ2-7,TRBV20-1,SASGTGGYEQY
TRBJ1-2,TRBV30,AWSVLGNYGYT
TRBJ1-1,TRBV7-2,ASSYLTGGAAF
TRBJ1-2,TRBV9,ASSVGAHGYT
TRBJ2-3,TRBV7-2,ASSLATGVDTQY
TRBJ2-7,TRBV5-1,ASSLGHQYEQY
TRBJ2-7,TRBV7-2,ASSTGTGGYEQY
TRBJ2-1,TRBV28,ASSLEQQADEQF
TRBJ1-1,TRBV29-1,SVQNWNTEAF
TRBJ2-3,TRBV7-2,ASSSRLAPDTQY
TRBJ1-5,TRBV12-3/TRBV12-4,ASSLTGGGQPQH
TRBJ1-6,TRBV7-2,ASSLRGVQGDSPLH
TRBJ2-3,TRBV29-1,SVGLSGADTQY
TRBJ1-4,TRBV5-1,ASSLQGGEKLF
TRBJ1-6,TRBV7-9,ASSSGLLNSPLH
TRBJ1-1,TRBV14,ASSHPEGRYGRAEAF
TRBJ2-7,TRBV29-1,SVGGRGEQY
TRBJ2-3,TRBV20-1,SAFFRTGASTDTQY
TRBJ1-1,TRBV30,AWRLPGQAEAF
TRBJ2-7,TRBV20-1,SSGSRGSSYEQY